This TCR beta chain was recorded in a study of T cells in Graves' hyperthyroidism and ophthalmopathy. Turning to this clonotype: Antigen: not known.

Amplified TCR beta CDR3 regions came from RNA transcripts. The HTBI primer set was used in a first-round RT-PCR of the TCR CDR3. TCRdb called the multiplex PCR reads again in MiXCR, with one record for every CDR3 protein. The data show roughly 330,000 distinct CDR3 sequences, approximately 15% seen once. Findings and caveats of the study: Most expanded thyroid clonotypes above 0.001 also appeared in blood.

In making diagnoses, clinical symptoms, serum thyroxine and TRAb, thyroid ultrasound and orbital computed tomography were all used. With V trimmed by 4 bases and J by 3 bases, 9 bases remained unmatched. CDR3 length equals 16 residues. CDR1 is SGHNT and CDR2 is YYREEE in the germline V gene (reference sequence). The source of this sequence is a man aged 25 to 40 with Graves' hyperthyroidism. Source material: blood. The chain recombines TRBV5-4 with TRBJ2-1, with 8 nucleotides matching TRBD2. The CDR3 nucleotides read TGTGCCAGCAGCCCCGTCGGCGGGAGGATCTACAATGAGCAGTTCTTC. Its translation: CASSPVGGRIYNEQFF. The variable domain in full, with the rest retrieved from reference TRBV5-4 and TRBJ2-1, is ETGVTQSPTHLIKTRGQQVTLRCSSQSGHNTVSWYQQALGQGPQFIFQYYREEENGRGNFPPRFSGLQFPNYSSELNVNALELDDSALYLCASSPVGGRIYNEQFFGPGTRLTVL.